This TCR beta chain was sequenced for a study of blood T cell repertoires in COVID-19. Study overall: PBMCs, B-cell-depleted T cells, or T cells were the source of the cDNA or gDNA that made up the material.

This CDR3 spans 13 amino acids. Germline loops: CDR1 SGHAT, CDR2 FQNNGV. Trimming pared 2 bases from V and 6 bases from J, leaving 10 bases between. Data came from immunoSEQ multiplex PCR; TCRdb stores just in-frame clones and leaves some out. The sample lists more than 85,000 clones, roughly 92% seen once, with 5.7% in the top ten. The TCR was taken from a man between 65 and 85 years old with acute or convalescent COVID-19. The sequenced sample was peripheral blood. The genes are TRBV11-2 and TRBJ1-2, with D possibly TRBD1 on 5 matching bases. The CDR3, as DNA: TGTGCCAGCAGCTTAACAGGTTTGAATGGCTACACCTTC. Translating it yields CASSLTGLNGYTF.